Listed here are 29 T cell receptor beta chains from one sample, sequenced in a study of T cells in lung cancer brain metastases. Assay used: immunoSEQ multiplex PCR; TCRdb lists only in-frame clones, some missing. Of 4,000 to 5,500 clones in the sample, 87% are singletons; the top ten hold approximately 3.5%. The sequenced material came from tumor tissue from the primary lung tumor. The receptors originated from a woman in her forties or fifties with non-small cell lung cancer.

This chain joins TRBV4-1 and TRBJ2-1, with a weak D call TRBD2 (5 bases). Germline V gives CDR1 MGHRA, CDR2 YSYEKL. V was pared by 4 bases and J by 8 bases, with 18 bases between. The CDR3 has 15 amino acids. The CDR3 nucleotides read TGCGCCAGCAGCCTCGTCCAGACTCCGGAGGATGAGCAGTTCTTC. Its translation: CASSLVQTPEDEQFF.

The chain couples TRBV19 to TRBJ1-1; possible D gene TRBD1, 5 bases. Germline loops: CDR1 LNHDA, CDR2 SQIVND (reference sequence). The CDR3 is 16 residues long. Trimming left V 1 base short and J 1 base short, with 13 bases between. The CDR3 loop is CASSIGPGGQNTEAFF. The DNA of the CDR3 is TGTGCCAGTAGTATAGGCCCGGGTGGACAGAACACTGAAGCTTTCTTT.

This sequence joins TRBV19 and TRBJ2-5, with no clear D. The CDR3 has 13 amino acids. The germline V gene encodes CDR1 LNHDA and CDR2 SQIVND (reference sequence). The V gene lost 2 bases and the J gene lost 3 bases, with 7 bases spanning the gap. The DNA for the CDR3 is TGTGCCAGTAGTATAAACAGTAAAGAGACCCAGTACTTC. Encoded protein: CASSINSKETQYF.

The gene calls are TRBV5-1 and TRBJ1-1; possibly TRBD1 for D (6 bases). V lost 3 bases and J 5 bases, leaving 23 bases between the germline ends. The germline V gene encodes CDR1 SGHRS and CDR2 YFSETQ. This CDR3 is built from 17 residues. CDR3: CASSSGQPRAYQTEAFF. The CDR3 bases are TGCGCCAGCAGCTCCGGACAGCCGAGGGCATATCAAACTGAAGCTTTCTTT.

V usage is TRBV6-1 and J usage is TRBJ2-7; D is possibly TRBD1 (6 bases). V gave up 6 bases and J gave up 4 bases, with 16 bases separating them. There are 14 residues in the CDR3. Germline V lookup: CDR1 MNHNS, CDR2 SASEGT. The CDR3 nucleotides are TGTGCCAGCAGCGCCCAGGGGTGGGTGTACGAGCAGTACGTC. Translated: CASSAQGWVYEQYV.

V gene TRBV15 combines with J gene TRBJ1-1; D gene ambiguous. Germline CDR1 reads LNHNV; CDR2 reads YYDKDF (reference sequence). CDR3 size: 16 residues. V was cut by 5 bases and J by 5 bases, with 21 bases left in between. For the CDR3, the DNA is TGTGCCACCAGCGCCGGGAAACCTTTAGGGTGGACTGAAGCTTTCTTT. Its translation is CATSAGKPLGWTEAFF.

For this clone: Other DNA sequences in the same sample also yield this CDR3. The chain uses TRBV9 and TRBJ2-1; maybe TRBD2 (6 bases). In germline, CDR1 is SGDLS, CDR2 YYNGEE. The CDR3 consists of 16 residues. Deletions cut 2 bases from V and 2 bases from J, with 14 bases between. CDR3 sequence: CASSVATGEPYNEQFF. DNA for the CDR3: TGTGCCAGCAGCGTGGCTACGGGAGAGCCCTACAATGAGCAGTTCTTC.

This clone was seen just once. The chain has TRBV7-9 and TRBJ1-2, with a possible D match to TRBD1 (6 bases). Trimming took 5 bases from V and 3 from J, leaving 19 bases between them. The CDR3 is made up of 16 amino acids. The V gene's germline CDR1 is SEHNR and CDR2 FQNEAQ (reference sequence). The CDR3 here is CASSTGIGAGDYGYTF. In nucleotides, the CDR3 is TGTGCCAGCAGCACAGGGATAGGCGCAGGGGACTATGGCTACACCTTC.

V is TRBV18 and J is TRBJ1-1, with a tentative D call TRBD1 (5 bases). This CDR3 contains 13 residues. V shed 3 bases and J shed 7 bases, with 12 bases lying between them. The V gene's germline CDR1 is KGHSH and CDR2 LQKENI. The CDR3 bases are TGTGCCAGCTCACCTAATGGGGGTTTTGAAGCTTTCTTT. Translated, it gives CASSPNGGFEAFF.

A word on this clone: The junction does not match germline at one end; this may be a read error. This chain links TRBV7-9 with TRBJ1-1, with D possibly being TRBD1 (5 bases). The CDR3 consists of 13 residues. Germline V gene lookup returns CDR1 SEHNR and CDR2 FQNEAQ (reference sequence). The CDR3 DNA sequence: TGTGCTAGCAGCTTAGCCAGGGCAGATGAAGCTTTCTTT. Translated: CASSLARADEAFF. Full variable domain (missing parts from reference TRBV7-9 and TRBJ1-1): DTGVSQNPRHKITKRGQNVTFRCDPISEHNRLYWYRQTLGQGPEFLTYFQNEAQLEKSRLLSDRFSAERPKGSFSTLEIQRTEQGDSAMYLCASSLARADEAFFGQGTRLTVV.

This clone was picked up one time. The CDR3 loop reads CASSSGHSGNTIYF. The CDR3 nucleotides are TGTGCCAGCAGTTCAGGTCACTCTGGAAACACCATATATTTT. V gene TRBV14 combines with J gene TRBJ1-3; D is ambiguous. The V and J ends lost 6 bases and 0 bases respectively, with 9 bases between them. Germline V gene sequence: CDR1 SGHDN, CDR2 FVKESK. This CDR3 spans 14 amino acids.

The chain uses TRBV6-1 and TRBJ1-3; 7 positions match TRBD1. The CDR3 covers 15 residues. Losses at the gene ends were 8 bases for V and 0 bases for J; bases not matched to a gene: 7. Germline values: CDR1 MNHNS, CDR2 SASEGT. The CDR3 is CASGDSGGSGNTIYF. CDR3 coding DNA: TGTGCCAGCGGGGACAGCGGGGGCTCTGGAAACACCATATATTTT.

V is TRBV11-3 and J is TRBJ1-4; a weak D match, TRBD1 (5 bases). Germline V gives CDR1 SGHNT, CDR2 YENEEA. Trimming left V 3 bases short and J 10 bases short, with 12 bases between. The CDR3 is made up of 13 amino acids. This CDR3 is CASSFEGSGKLFF. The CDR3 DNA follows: TGTGCCAGCAGCTTTGAGGGGTCGGGAAAACTGTTTTTT.

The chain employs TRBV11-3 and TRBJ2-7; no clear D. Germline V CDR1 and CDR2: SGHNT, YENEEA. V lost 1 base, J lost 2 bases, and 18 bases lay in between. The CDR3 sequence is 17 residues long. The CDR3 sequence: CASSLGWYRNRTYEQYV. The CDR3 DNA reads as TGTGCCAGCAGCTTAGGCTGGTACAGAAATCGCACCTACGAGCAGTACGTC.

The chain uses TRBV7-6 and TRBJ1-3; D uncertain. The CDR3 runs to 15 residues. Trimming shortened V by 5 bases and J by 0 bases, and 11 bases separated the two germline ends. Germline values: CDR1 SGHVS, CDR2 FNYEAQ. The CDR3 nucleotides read TGTGCCAGCAGCCCCAACAGTTACTCTGGAAACACCATATATTTT. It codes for CASSPNSYSGNTIYF.

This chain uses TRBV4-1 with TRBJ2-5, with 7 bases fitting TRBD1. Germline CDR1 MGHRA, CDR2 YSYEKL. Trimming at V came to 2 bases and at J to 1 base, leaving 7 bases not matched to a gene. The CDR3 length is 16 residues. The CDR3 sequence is CASSQRRTGVQETQYF. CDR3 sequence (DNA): TGCGCCAGCAGCCAACGACGGACAGGCGTCCAAGAGACCCAGTACTTC.

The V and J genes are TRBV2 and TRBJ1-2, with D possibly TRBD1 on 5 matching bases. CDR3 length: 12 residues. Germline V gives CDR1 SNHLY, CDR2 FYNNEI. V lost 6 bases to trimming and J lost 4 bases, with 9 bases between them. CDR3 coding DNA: TGTGCCAGCAGGGGACTGTCCTATGGCTACACCTTC. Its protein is CASRGLSYGYTF.

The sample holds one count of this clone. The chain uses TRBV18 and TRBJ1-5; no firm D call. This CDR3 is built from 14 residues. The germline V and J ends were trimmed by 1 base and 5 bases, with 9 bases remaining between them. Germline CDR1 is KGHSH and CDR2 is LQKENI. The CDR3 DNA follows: TGTGCCAGCTCACCACGACCTACGGATCAGCCCCAGCATTTT. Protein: CASSPRPTDQPQHF.

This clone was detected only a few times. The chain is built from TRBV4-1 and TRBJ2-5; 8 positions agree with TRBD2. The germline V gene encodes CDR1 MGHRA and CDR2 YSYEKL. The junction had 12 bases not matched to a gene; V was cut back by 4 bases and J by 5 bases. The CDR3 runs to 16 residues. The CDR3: CASSPTGSGNGETQYF. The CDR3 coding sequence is TGCGCCAGCAGCCCCACGGGTAGCGGGAACGGGGAGACCCAGTACTTC.

The CDR3 protein is CASSVGASTDTQYF. As DNA, the CDR3 is TGTGCCAGCAGCGTAGGTGCCAGCACAGATACGCAGTATTTT. This sequence joins TRBV9 and TRBJ2-3; D is unclear. Deletions cut 0 bases from V and 0 bases from J, with 5 bases between. This CDR3 has 14 amino acids. From germline, CDR1 is SGDLS and CDR2 YYNGEE.

For the CDR3, the DNA is TGCGCCAGCAGCTTTTCACACAGGGAAGAGGGAGCTTTCTTT. Translating it yields CASSFSHREEGAFF. V usage is TRBV5-1 and J usage is TRBJ1-1; D might be TRBD1 (6 bases). The CDR3 consists of 14 residues. V was pared by 2 bases and J by 10 bases, with 18 bases between. Germline loops: CDR1 SGHRS, CDR2 YFSETQ.

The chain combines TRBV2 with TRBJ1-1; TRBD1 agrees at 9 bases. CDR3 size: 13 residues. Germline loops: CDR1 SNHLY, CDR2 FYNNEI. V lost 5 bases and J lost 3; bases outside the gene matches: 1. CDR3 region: CASSRQGDTEAFF. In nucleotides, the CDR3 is TGTGCCAGCAGTCGACAGGGGGACACTGAAGCTTTCTTT.

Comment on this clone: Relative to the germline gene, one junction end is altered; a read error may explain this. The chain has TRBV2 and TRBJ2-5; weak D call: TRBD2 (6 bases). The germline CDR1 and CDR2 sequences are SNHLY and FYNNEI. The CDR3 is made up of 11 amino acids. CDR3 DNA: TGTGTCAGCAGTGGAGGGGAGACCCAGTACTTC. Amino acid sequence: CVSSGGETQYF.

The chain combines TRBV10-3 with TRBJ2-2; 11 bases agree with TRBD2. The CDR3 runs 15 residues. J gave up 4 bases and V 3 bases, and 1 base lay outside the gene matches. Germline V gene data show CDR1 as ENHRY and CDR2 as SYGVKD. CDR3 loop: CAISDTSGGTGELFF. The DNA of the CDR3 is TGTGCCATCAGTGACACTAGCGGGGGCACCGGGGAGCTGTTTTTT.

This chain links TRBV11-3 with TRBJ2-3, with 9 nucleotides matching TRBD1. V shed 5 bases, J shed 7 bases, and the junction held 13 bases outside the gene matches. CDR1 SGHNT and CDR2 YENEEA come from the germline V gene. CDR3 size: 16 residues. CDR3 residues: CASSRIGKQGANTQYF. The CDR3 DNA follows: TGTGCCAGCAGCCGGATAGGGAAACAGGGGGCGAATACGCAGTATTTT.

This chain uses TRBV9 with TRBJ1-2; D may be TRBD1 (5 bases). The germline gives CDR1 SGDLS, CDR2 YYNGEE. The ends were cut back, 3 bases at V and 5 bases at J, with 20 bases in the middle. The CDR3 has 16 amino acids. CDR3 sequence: CASSGFLGDPPYGYTF. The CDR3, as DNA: TGTGCCAGCAGCGGATTTCTAGGGGATCCTCCGTATGGCTACACCTTC.

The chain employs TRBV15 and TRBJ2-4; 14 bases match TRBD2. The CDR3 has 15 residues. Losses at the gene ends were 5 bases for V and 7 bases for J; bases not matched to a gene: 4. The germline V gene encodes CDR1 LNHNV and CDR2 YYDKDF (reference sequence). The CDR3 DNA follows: TGTGCCACCAGCTTGGGACTAGCGGGAGAGAACATTCAGTACTTC. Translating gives CATSLGLAGENIQYF. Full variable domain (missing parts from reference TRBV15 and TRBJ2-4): DAMVIQNPRYQVTQFGKPVTLSCSQTLNHNVMYWYQQKSSQAPKLLFHYYDKDFNNEADTPDNFQSRRPNTSFCFLDIRSPGLGDTAMYLCATSLGLAGENIQYFGAGTRLSVL.

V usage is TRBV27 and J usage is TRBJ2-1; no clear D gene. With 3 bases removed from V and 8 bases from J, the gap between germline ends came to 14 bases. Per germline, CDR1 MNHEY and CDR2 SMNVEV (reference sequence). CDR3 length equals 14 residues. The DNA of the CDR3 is TGTGCCAGCAGTTTGACTTTTTTGGGCGATGAGCAGTTCTTC. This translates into CASSLTFLGDEQFF.

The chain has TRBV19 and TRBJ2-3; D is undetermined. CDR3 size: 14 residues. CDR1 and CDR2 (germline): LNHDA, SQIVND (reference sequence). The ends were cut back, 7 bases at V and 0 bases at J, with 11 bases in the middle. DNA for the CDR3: TGTGCCAGTACGATATCCGCTAGCACAGATACGCAGTATTTT. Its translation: CASTISASTDTQYF.